One sample yielded the 30 T cell receptor beta chains listed below, sequenced in a study of glioma-infiltrating T cells after dendritic cell vaccination. The assay was immunoSEQ multiplex PCR, and TCRdb's table has in-frame clones only and misses some. The data hold 90,000 to 140,000 clones, with roughly 89% observed a single time. The sample's time point: after dendritic cell vaccination, including at tumor progression/relapse. The source material was blood, sampled after dendritic cell vaccination. The receptors here all came from a human donor with glioblastoma.

V is TRBV5-1 and J is TRBJ1-1; 7 bases are shared with TRBD1. Germline V CDR1 and CDR2: SGHRS, YFSETQ. The CDR3 is 17 amino acids. J lost 0 bases, V lost 3 bases, and 11 bases had no gene match. CDR3 nucleotide sequence: TGCGCCAGCAGCTCGAAAACAGGGGCTCCGCTGAACACTGAAGCTTTCTTT. Translating gives CASSSKTGAPLNTEAFF.

This clone was recorded only once. The V and J genes are TRBV7-9 and TRBJ2-5; a possible D gene is TRBD2 (6 bases). The CDR3 contains 14 residues. The V end lost 4 bases, the J end lost 3 bases, and 12 bases lay between the germline ends. Germline values: CDR1 SEHNR, CDR2 FQNEAQ (reference sequence). CDR3 in amino acids: CASSSGLAEETQYF. CDR3 sequence (DNA): TGTGCCAGCAGCTCGGGACTTGCGGAAGAGACCCAGTACTTC.

This sequence joins TRBV10-3 and TRBJ2-7, with D uncertain. This CDR3 is built from 12 residues. CDR1 and CDR2 from the germline V gene are ENHRY and SYGVKD. The V end lost 1 base, the J end lost 6 bases, and 7 bases lay between the germline ends. CDR3 residues: CAISEWPSEQYF. CDR3 coding DNA: TGTGCCATCAGTGAGTGGCCCAGCGAGCAGTACTTC.

The chain uses TRBV6-6 and TRBJ2-7; 7 nucleotides agree with TRBD1. CDR3 length equals 16 residues. CDR1 is MNHNY, CDR2 SVGAGI, per germline (reference sequence). Trimming took 6 bases from V and 0 from J; bases not matched to a gene: 11. DNA of the CDR3: TGTGCCAGCAGCTCCTCGTGGACAGGAGCCTCCTACGAGCAGTACTTC. This gives the protein CASSSSWTGASYEQYF.

The chain uses TRBV18 and TRBJ2-1; TRBD1 matches 9 bases. The CDR3 runs 17 residues. CDR1 is KGHSH and CDR2 is LQKENI in the germline V gene. Trimming removed 6 bases from V and 1 base from J; junction bases left unmatched: 10. The CDR3 sequence is CASSEQGAEGSYNEQFF. In nucleotides, the CDR3 is TGTGCCAGCTCGGAACAGGGGGCAGAGGGTTCCTACAATGAGCAGTTCTTC.

The rearrangement links TRBV6-6 to TRBJ2-7; 7 bases fit TRBD2. V lost 5 bases to trimming and J lost 0 bases; unmatched junction nucleotides: 7. In germline, CDR1 is MNHNY, CDR2 SVGAGI (reference sequence). The CDR3 has 15 residues. In DNA, the CDR3 is TGTGCCAGCAGTAAAGATGGCGGGAGCTCCTACGAGCAGTACTTC. As protein: CASSKDGGSSYEQYF.

The V and J genes are TRBV5-1 and TRBJ1-4, with D possibly matching TRBD1 (6 bases). This CDR3 region has 14 residues. The V and J ends lost 4 bases and 7 bases respectively, with 14 bases between them. In germline, CDR1 is SGHRS, CDR2 YFSETQ. The CDR3 nucleotides read TGCGCCAGCAGCCCGCCGGACAGTTCTGAAAAACTGTTTTTT. It yields the protein CASSPPDSSEKLFF. Full variable domain (remainder filled in from reference TRBV5-1 and TRBJ1-4): KAGVTQTPRYLIKTRGQQVTLSCSPISGHRSVSWYQQTPGQGLQFLFEYFSETQRNKGNFPGRFSGRQFSNSRSEMNVSTLELGDSALYLCASSPPDSSEKLFFGSGTQLSVL.

The chain is built from TRBV19 and TRBJ1-5; TRBD1 matches 10 bases. J was trimmed by 6 bases and V by 4 bases; bases with no gene match: 12. CDR1 and CDR2 from the germline V gene are LNHDA and SQIVND (reference sequence). This CDR3 is 17 amino acids long. The CDR3: CASSTNPGTGVIQPQHF. CDR3 coding DNA: TGTGCCAGTAGTACAAATCCTGGGACAGGGGTTATTCAGCCCCAGCATTTT.

The V gene is TRBV5-4, the J gene TRBJ1-1, with 8 bases matching TRBD1. Germline-derived CDR1 and CDR2 are SGHNT and YYREEE (reference sequence). Trimming cost V 4 bases and J 1 base; bases outside gene matches: 6. CDR3 length: 15 residues. In DNA, the CDR3 is TGTGCCAGCAGCACCGCCGGGACAGGGAACACTGAAGCTTTCTTT. This encodes CASSTAGTGNTEAFF.

Here the CDR3 reads CAIGTSPQETQYF. In nucleotides, the CDR3 is TGTGCCATAGGGACTAGTCCACAAGAGACCCAGTACTTC. The chain employs TRBV27 and TRBJ2-5; TRBD2 agrees at 8 bases. CDR1 and CDR2 (germline): MNHEY, SMNVEV (reference sequence). The ends lost 10 bases at V and 2 bases at J; junction bases unmatched: 6. The CDR3 is made up of 13 amino acids.

This clone was seen a handful of times. V usage is TRBV6-5 and J usage is TRBJ2-7; 7 bases match TRBD2. CDR3 length equals 13 residues. Germline lookup yields CDR1 MNHEY and CDR2 SVGAGI. Trimming cost V 5 bases and J 5 bases; bases outside gene matches: 6. The DNA for the CDR3 is TGTGCCAGCAGTGCGGGAGAAATCCACGAGCAGTACTTC. Amino acids: CASSAGEIHEQYF.

The chain joins TRBV29-1 to TRBJ2-7, with 10 bases matching TRBD2. The trim removed 7 bases at V and 2 bases at J, leaving 11 bases unmatched. This CDR3 contains 15 residues. Germline V gene data show CDR1 as SQVTM and CDR2 as ANQGSEA. The CDR3 DNA is TGCAGCGCCCAAGGGTCCAGCGGGAGGGCCTACGAGCAGTACTTC. Translated, it gives CSAQGSSGRAYEQYF.

The chain uses TRBV19 and TRBJ1-2, with a tentative D call TRBD1 (6 bases). The ends were cut back, 7 bases at V and 2 bases at J, with 23 bases in the middle. Germline CDR1 and CDR2: LNHDA and SQIVND (reference sequence). The CDR3 runs 17 residues. The CDR3, as DNA: TGTGCCAGTAACTCCGCAGGGGATGGGTTGAGAAACTATGGCTACACCTTC. Translating it yields CASNSAGDGLRNYGYTF.

The chain recombines TRBV5-1 with TRBJ2-1, with D maybe TRBD1 (5 bases). Trimming stripped 0 bases from V and 7 bases from J, with 17 bases between. The CDR3 extends over 16 amino acids. Germline V gene sequence: CDR1 SGHRS, CDR2 YFSETQ. CDR3 sequence (DNA): TGCGCCAGCAGCTTGGTACTAACCACAGGTACGAATGAGCAGTTCTTC. It is translated as CASSLVLTTGTNEQFF.

The J gene is TRBJ1-5, the V gene TRBV21-1. TRBV21-1 is shown as a pseudogene. The CDR3 extends over 17 amino acids. CDR3 residues: CASSKARGGPSNQPQHF. CDR3 nucleotides: TGTGCCAGCAGCAAAGCGCGCGGGGGGCCGAGCAATCAGCCCCAGCATTTT.

This CDR3 reads CASSGQAWYEQYF. CDR3 nucleotides: TGTGCCTCCTCGGGACAGGCGTGGTACGAGCAGTACTTC. This chain joins TRBV2 and TRBJ2-7, with TRBD1 identical over 8 bases. This CDR3 has 13 amino acids. V lost 11 bases and J lost 4; bases outside the gene matches: 10. CDR1 is SNHLY and CDR2 is FYNNEI in the germline V gene.

This rearrangement joins TRBV5-1 to TRBJ1-2; TRBD1 matches at 10 bases. Germline loops: CDR1 SGHRS, CDR2 YFSETQ. The ends lost 4 bases at V and 8 bases at J; junction bases unmatched: 2. This CDR3 has 12 amino acids. CDR3 residues: CASSGTGEGYTF. CDR3 sequence (DNA): TGCGCCAGCAGCGGGACAGGGGAAGGCTACACCTTC. Together with reference TRBV5-1 and TRBJ1-2, the CDR3 gives the full variable domain: KAGVTQTPRYLIKTRGQQVTLSCSPISGHRSVSWYQQTPGQGLQFLFEYFSETQRNKGNFPGRFSGRQFSNSRSEMNVSTLELGDSALYLCASSGTGEGYTFGSGTRLTVV.

The chain carries TRBV19 and TRBJ2-7; 9 positions agree with TRBD1. V trimming: 4 bases; J trimming: 1 base; junction bases outside the gene matches: 5. Germline-derived CDR1 and CDR2 are LNHDA and SQIVND (reference sequence). This CDR3 region has 15 residues. The CDR3 nucleotides read TGTGCCAGTAGTAGAGGACAGGGGATGTCCTACGAGCAGTACTTC. Its translation is CASSRGQGMSYEQYF.

CDR3 amino acids: CASSPLYGTRLPEQFF. The CDR3 DNA is TGTGCCAGCAGCCCCCTCTATGGGACTAGGTTGCCTGAGCAGTTCTTC. The gene calls are TRBV14 and TRBJ2-1, with TRBD2 identical over 8 bases. CDR1 is SGHDN, CDR2 FVKESK, per germline. The CDR3 covers 16 residues. J gave up 9 bases and V 4 bases, and 14 bases lay outside the gene matches.

The chain is built from TRBV4-1 and TRBJ2-7, with D perhaps matching TRBD1 (6 bases). The germline V gene has CDR1 MGHRA and CDR2 YSYEKL. The V and J ends lost 1 base and 2 bases respectively, with 12 bases between them. The CDR3 runs to 15 residues. Here the CDR3 reads CASSQAGTTTYEQYF. CDR3 DNA: TGCGCCAGCAGCCAAGCCGGGACAACTACCTACGAGCAGTACTTC.

The sample holds one count of this clone. The J gene is TRBJ1-1, the V gene TRBV6-6, with D perhaps matching TRBD1 (6 bases). The CDR3 loop spans 14 amino acids. Trimming took 7 bases from V and 2 from J, leaving 14 bases between them. Germline V gene data show CDR1 as MNHNY and CDR2 as SVGAGI (reference sequence). The CDR3 nucleotides are TGTGCCAGCACCACAGGGCTCGGAAACACTGAAGCTTTCTTT. The encoded protein is CASTTGLGNTEAFF.

The CDR3 DNA reads as TGTGCCAGCAGCACCACAGGGAAAGCTGAGCAGTTCTTC. This codes for CASSTTGKAEQFF. This sequence joins TRBV5-5 and TRBJ2-1; weak D call: TRBD1 (6 bases). The CDR3 spans 13 residues. V was trimmed by 4 bases and J by 9 bases, leaving 14 bases between them. Germline CDR1 is SGHKS and CDR2 is YYEKEE (reference sequence).

The chain carries TRBV7-9 and TRBJ2-7; 7 bases map to TRBD2. CDR3 length equals 15 residues. Losses at the gene ends were 3 bases for V and 4 bases for J; bases not matched to a gene: 9. Per the germline V gene, CDR1 is SEHNR and CDR2 is FQNEAQ (reference sequence). The DNA of the CDR3 is TGTGCCAGCAGCTTGGTGGGCGGGAGAGGATACGAGCAGTACTTC. Translation: CASSLVGGRGYEQYF.

The chain is built from TRBV29-1 and TRBJ2-2; 10 bases are shared with TRBD2. From germline, CDR1 is SQVTM and CDR2 ANQGSEA. V trimming: 5 bases; J trimming: 5 bases; junction bases outside the gene matches: 8. The CDR3 loop spans 15 amino acids. In nucleotides, the CDR3 is TGCAGCGTTTGCCTAACTAGCGGGATAACCGGGGAGCTGTTTTTT. It yields the protein CSVCLTSGITGELFF.

This sequence joins TRBV9 and TRBJ2-7; 13 nucleotides agree with TRBD2. The CDR3 contains 14 residues. Germline V lookup: CDR1 SGDLS, CDR2 YYNGEE. Unmatched junction bases numbered 4, after V lost 5 bases and J lost 5 bases. The CDR3 nucleotides are TGTGCCAGCAGTCCTACTAGCGGGGGGGACGAGCAGTACTTC. It specifies CASSPTSGGDEQYF.

This clone is categorized as medium-sized. The genes are TRBV2 and TRBJ1-3; perhaps TRBD1 as D (5 bases). The germline V and J ends were trimmed by 8 bases and 0 bases, with 11 bases remaining between them. Germline values: CDR1 SNHLY, CDR2 FYNNEI. CDR3 length: 14 residues. The CDR3 coding sequence is TGTGCCAGCCTAGGGGCAAACTCTGGAAACACCATATATTTT. Translation gives CASLGANSGNTIYF.

This clone has a single count. This chain links TRBV5-1 with TRBJ1-2; 7 positions match TRBD1. The CDR3 is 13 residues long. The germline CDR1 and CDR2 sequences are SGHRS and YFSETQ. Trimming at V came to 4 bases and at J to 6 bases, leaving 6 bases not matched to a gene. CDR3 sequence reads: CASSPAGTDGYTF. In DNA form, the CDR3 reads TGCGCCAGCAGCCCGGCAGGGACAGATGGCTACACCTTC.

The chain uses TRBV19 and TRBJ2-5; D is possibly TRBD1 (6 bases). CDR1 and CDR2 (germline): LNHDA, SQIVND (reference sequence). Trimming took off 0 bases at V and 2 bases at J, with 16 bases between the two ends. The CDR3 runs 17 residues. The CDR3 protein is CASSIDLPQGWQETQYF. In DNA, the CDR3 is TGTGCCAGTAGTATAGATCTTCCCCAGGGGTGGCAAGAGACCCAGTACTTC.

The rearrangement joins TRBV5-4 to TRBJ2-2; 9 positions agree with TRBD2. Germline assignment: CDR1 SGHNT and CDR2 YYREEE (reference sequence). The CDR3 spans 16 residues. V gave up 4 bases and J gave up 5 bases; unmatched junction bases: 9. The CDR3 is CASSPGGSGGTGELFF. The CDR3 DNA follows: TGTGCCAGCAGCCCCGGAGGTAGCGGGGGTACCGGGGAGCTGTTTTTT.

The rearrangement links TRBV2 to TRBJ2-5; D unclear. Germline V gene data show CDR1 as SNHLY and CDR2 as FYNNEI. V lost 3 bases, J lost 0 bases, and 8 bases lay in between. The CDR3 covers 14 residues. Here the CDR3 reads CASSDTRDQETQYF. CDR3 bases: TGTGCCAGCAGTGACACACGGGACCAAGAGACCCAGTACTTC.